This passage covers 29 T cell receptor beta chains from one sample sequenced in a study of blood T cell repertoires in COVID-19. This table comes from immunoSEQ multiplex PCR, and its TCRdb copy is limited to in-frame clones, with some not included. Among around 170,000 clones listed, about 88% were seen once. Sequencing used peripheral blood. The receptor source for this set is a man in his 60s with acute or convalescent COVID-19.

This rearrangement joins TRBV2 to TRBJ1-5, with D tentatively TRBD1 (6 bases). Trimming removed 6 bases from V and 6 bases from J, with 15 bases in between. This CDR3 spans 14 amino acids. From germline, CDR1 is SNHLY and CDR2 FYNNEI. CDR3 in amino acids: CASRSTTGTQPQHF. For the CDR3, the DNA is TGTGCCAGCAGGAGCACTACAGGGACTCAGCCCCAGCATTTT.

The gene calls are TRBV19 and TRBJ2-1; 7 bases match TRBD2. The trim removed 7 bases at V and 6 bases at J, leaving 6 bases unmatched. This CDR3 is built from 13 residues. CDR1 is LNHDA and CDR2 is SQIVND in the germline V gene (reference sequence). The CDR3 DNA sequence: TGTGCCAGTACTCCGCCGGGGGGCAATGAGCAGTTCTTC. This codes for CASTPPGGNEQFF.

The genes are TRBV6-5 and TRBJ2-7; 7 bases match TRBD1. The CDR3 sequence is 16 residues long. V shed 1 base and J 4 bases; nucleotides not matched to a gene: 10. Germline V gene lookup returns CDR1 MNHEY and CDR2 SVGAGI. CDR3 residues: CASSYLSGQKYYEQYF. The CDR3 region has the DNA TGTGCCAGCAGTTACTTGTCGGGACAGAAGTATTACGAGCAGTACTTC.

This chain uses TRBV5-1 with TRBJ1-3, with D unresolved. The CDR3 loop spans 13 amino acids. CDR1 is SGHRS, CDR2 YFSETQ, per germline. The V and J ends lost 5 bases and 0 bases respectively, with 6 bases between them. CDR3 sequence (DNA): TGCGCCAGCAGGATGAGCTCTGGAAACACCATATATTTT. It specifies CASRMSSGNTIYF.

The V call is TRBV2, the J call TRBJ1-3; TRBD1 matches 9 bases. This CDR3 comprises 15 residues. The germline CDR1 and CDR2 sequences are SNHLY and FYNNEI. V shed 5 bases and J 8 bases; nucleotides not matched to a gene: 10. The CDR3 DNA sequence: TGTGCCAGCAGTCCTCAGATGGGACAGGGATACACCATATATTTT. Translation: CASSPQMGQGYTIYF. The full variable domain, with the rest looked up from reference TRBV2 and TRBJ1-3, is EPEVTQTPSHQVTQMGQEVILRCVPISNHLYFYWYRQILGQKVEFLVSFYNNEISEKSEIFDDQFSVERPDGSNFTLKIRSTKLEDSAMYFCASSPQMGQGYTIYFGEGSWLTVV.

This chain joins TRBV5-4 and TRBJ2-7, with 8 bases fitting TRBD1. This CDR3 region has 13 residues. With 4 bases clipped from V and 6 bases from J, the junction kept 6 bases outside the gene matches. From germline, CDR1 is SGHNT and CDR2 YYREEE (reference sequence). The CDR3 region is CASSPDREREQYF. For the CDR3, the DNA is TGTGCCAGCAGCCCGGACAGGGAGCGCGAGCAGTACTTC.

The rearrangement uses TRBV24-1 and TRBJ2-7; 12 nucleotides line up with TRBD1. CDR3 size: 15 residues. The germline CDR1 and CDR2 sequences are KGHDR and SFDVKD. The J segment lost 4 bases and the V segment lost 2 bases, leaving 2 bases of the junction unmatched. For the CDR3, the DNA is TGTGCCACCAGTGATTCGGGACAGGGGGCTTACGAGCAGTACTTC. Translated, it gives CATSDSGQGAYEQYF.

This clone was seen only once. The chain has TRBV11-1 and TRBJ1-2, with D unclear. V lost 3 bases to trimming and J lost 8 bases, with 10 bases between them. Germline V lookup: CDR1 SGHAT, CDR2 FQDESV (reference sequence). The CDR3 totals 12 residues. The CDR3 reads CASSFVGGGYTF. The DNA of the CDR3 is TGTGCCAGCAGCTTTGTGGGAGGCGGCTACACCTTC.

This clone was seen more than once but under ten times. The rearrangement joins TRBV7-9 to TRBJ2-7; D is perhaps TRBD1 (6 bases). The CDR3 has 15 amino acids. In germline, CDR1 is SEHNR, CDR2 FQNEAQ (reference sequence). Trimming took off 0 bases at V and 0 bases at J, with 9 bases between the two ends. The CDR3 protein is CASSLARDNSYEQYF. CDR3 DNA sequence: TGTGCCAGCAGCTTAGCCCGGGACAACTCCTACGAGCAGTACTTC.

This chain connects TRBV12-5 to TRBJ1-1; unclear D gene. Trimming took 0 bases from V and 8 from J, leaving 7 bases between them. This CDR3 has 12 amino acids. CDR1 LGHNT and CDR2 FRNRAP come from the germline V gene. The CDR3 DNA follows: TGTGCTAGTGGTTTGGTAGAGGCAGAAGCTTTCTTT. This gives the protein CASGLVEAEAFF.

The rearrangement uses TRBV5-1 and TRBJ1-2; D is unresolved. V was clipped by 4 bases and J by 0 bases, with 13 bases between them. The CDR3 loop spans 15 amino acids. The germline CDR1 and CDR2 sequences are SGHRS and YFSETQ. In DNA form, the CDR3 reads TGCGCCAGCAGCCTCTTCGGGGAGTCTAACTATGGCTACACCTTC. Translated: CASSLFGESNYGYTF.

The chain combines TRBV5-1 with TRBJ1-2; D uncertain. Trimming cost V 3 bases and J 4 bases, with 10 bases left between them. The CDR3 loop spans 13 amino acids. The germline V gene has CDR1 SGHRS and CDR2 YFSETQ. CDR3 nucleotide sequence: TGCGCCAGCAGCTCCGACGGAGGCTATGGCTACACCTTC. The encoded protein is CASSSDGGYGYTF.

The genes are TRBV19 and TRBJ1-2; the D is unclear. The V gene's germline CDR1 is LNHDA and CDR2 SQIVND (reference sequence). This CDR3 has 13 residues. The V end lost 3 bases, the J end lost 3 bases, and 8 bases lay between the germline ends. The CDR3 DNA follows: TGTGCCAGTAGTATTCCCCGGTACTATGGCTACACCTTC. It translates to CASSIPRYYGYTF.

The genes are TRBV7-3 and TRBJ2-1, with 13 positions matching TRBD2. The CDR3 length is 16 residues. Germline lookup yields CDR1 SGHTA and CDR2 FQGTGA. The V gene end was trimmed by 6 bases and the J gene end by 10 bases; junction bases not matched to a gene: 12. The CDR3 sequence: CASSLTSGRAVREQFF. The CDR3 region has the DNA TGTGCCAGCAGTCTTACTAGCGGGAGGGCCGTGAGAGAGCAGTTCTTC.

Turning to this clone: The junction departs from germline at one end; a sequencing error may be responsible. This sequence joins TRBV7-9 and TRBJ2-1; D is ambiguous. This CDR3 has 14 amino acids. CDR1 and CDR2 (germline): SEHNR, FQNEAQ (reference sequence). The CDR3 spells CAGSYWSPNNEQFF. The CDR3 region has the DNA TGTGCCGGCAGCTATTGGAGTCCCAACAATGAGCAGTTCTTC. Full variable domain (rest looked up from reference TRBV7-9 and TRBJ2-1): DTGVSQNPRHKITKRGQNVTFRCDPISEHNRLYWYRQTLGQGPEFLTYFQNEAQLEKSRLLSDRFSAERPKGSFSTLEIQRTEQGDSAMYLCAGSYWSPNNEQFFGPGTRLTVL.

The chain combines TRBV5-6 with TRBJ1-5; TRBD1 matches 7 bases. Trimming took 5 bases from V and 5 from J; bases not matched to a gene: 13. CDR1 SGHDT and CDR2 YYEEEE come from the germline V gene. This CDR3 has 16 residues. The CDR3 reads CASRMYRGSRDQPQHF. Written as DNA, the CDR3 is TGTGCCAGCAGGATGTACAGGGGCTCAAGGGATCAGCCCCAGCATTTT.

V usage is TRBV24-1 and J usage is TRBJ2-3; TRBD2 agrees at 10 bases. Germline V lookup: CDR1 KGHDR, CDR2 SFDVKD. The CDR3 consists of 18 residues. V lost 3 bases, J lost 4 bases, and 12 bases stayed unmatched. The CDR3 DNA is TGTGCCACCAGTGATCCTAGCGGGGGAGGGGTTTTAGCAGATACGCAGTATTTT. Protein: CATSDPSGGGVLADTQYF.

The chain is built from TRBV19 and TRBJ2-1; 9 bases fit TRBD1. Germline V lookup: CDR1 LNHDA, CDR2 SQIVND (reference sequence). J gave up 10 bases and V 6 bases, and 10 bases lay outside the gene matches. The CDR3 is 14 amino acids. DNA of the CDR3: TGTGCCAGTAGCCCTTCACAGGGGGCAAGGGAGCAGTTCTTC. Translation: CASSPSQGAREQFF. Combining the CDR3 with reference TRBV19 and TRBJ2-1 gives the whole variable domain DGGITQSPKYLFRKEGQNVTLSCEQNLNHDAMYWYRQDPGQGLRLIYYSQIVNDFQKGDIAEGYSVSREKKESFPLTVTSAQKNPTAFYLCASSPSQGAREQFFGPGTRLTVL.

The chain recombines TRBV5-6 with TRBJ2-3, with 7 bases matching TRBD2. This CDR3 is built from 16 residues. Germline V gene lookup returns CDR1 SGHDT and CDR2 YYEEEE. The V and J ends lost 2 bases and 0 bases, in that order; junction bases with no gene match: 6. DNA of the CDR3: TGTGCCAGCAGCTTTAAGCGGGGTGCTAGCACAGATACGCAGTATTTT. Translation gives CASSFKRGASTDTQYF.

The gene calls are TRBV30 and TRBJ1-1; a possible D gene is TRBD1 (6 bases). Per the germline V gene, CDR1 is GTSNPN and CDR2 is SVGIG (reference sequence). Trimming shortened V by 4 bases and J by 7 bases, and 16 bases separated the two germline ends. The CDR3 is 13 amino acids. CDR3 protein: CAWTGRGLDEAFF. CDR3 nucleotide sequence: TGTGCCTGGACAGGCAGGGGCCTTGATGAAGCTTTCTTT.

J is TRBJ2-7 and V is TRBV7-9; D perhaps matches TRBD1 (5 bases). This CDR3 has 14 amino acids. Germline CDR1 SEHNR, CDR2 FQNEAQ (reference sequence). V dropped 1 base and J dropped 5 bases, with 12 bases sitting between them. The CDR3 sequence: CASSLGAGLNEQYV. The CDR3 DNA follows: TGTGCCAGCAGCTTAGGAGCAGGGTTGAACGAGCAGTACGTC.

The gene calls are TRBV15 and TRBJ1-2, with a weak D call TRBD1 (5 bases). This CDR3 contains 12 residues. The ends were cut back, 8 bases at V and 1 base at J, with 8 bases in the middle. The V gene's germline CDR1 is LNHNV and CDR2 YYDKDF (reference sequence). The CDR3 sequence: CATQGFNYGYTF. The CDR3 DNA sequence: TGTGCCACCCAGGGTTTTAACTATGGCTACACCTTC. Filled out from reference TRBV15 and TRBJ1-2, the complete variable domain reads DAMVIQNPRYQVTQFGKPVTLSCSQTLNHNVMYWYQQKSSQAPKLLFHYYDKDFNNEADTPDNFQSRRPNTSFCFLDIRSPGLGDTAMYLCATQGFNYGYTFGSGTRLTVV.

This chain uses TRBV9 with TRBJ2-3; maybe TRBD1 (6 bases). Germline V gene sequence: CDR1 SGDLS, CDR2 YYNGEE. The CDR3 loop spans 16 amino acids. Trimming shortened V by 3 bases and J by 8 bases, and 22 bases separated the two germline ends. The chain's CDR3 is CASSDRDTRGSGTQYF. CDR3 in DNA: TGTGCCAGCAGCGACCGGGACACCCGGGGTTCTGGTACGCAGTATTTT.

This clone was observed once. DNA of the CDR3: TGTGCCAGCAGTTTATCAACAGGGGCCACTGAAGCTTTCTTT. Translating gives CASSLSTGATEAFF. The chain employs TRBV27 and TRBJ1-1, with TRBD1 identical over 7 bases. CDR3 length: 14 amino acids. V lost 0 bases, J lost 4 bases, and 2 bases stayed unmatched. In germline, CDR1 is MNHEY, CDR2 SMNVEV (reference sequence).

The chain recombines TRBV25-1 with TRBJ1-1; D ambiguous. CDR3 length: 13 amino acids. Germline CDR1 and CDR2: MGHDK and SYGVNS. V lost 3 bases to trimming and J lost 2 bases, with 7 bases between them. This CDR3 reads CASSDWANTEAFF. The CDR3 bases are TGTGCCAGCAGTGATTGGGCCAACACTGAAGCTTTCTTT.

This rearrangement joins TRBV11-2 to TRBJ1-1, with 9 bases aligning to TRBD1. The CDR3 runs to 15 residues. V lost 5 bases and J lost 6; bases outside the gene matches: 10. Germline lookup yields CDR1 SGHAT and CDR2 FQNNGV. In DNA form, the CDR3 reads TGTGCCAGCAGCGACTACCGGGACAGGGCACCTGAAGCTTTCTTT. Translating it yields CASSDYRDRAPEAFF.

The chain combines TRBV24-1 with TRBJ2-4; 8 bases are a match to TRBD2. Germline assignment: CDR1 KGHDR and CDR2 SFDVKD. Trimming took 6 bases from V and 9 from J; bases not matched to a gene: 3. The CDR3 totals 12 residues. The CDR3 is CATSSGGGIQYF. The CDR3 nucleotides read TGTGCCACCAGTTCCGGGGGGGGCATTCAGTACTTC.

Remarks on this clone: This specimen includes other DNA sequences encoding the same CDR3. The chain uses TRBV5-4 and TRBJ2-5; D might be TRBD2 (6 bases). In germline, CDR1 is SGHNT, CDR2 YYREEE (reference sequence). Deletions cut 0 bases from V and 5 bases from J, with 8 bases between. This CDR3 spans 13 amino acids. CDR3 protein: CASSLGGGETQYF. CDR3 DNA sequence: TGTGCCAGCAGCTTGGGTGGGGGGGAGACCCAGTACTTC. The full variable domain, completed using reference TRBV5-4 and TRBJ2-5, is ETGVTQSPTHLIKTRGQQVTLRCSSQSGHNTVSWYQQALGQGPQFIFQYYREEENGRGNFPPRFSGLQFPNYSSELNVNALELDDSALYLCASSLGGGETQYFGPGTRLLVL.

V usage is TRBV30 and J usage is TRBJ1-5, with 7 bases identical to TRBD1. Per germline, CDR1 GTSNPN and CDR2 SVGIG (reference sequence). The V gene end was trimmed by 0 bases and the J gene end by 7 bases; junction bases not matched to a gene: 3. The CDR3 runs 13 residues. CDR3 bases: TGTGCCTGGAGTGTAGGGGGCGGGCAGCCCCAGCATTTT. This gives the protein CAWSVGGGQPQHF.